A selection of T cell receptor beta chains follows, all from one sample in a study of cytomegalovirus exposure and HLA in healthy donors. The data were produced by immunoSEQ multiplex PCR, yet TCRdb's version contains in-frame clones alone and is incomplete. The data show about 90,000 clones, with 65% to 80% seen just once and 15% to 20% held by the top ten. The sample comprised PBMCs. These receptors were collected from a woman aged 18-35 years in good health and CMV-seropositive. Each CDR3 is given with its conserved first and last residue. Each record gives: V gene, clone size, J gene, D gene, CDR3 protein, CDR3 DNA. D genes are given only for firm matches. Clone size is given for some rows only: seen once, a few or many times, or a class if the clone is expanded.

v_gene: TRBV30
abundance: few
j_gene: TRBJ2-5
d_gene: -
CDR3aa: CAGAAYRGGRETQYF
CDR3nt: TGTGCCGGGGCGGCATACAGGGGGGGGAGAGAGACCCAGTACTTC

v_gene: TRBV5-6
abundance: few
j_gene: TRBJ1-1
d_gene: -
CDR3aa: CASSSQVNTEAFF
CDR3nt: TGTGCCAGCAGCTCCCAGGTGAACACTGAAGCTTTCTTT

v_gene: TRBV6-1
abundance: -
j_gene: TRBJ1-5
d_gene: -
CDR3aa: CASSLRAVSNQPQHF
CDR3nt: TGTGCCAGCAGCCTCAGGGCCGTTAGCAATCAGCCCCAGCATTTT

v_gene: TRBV7-9
abundance: -
j_gene: TRBJ1-2
d_gene: -
CDR3aa: CASSTGQIGSYGYTF
CDR3nt: TGTGCCAGCAGCACGGGACAAATCGGAAGCTATGGCTACACCTTC

v_gene: TRBV9
abundance: few
j_gene: TRBJ2-2
d_gene: -
CDR3aa: CASSVVSGSGELFF
CDR3nt: TGTGCCAGCAGCGTAGTGTCCGGTTCCGGGGAGCTGTTTTTT

v_gene: TRBV30
abundance: -
j_gene: TRBJ1-2
d_gene: -
CDR3aa: CAWSVSTPGGYTF
CDR3nt: TGTGCCTGGAGTGTGTCGACACCTGGGGGCTACACCTTC

v_gene: TRBV5-5
abundance: -
j_gene: TRBJ1-3
d_gene: -
CDR3aa: CASSLEGRGSSGNTIYF
CDR3nt: TGTGCCAGCAGCTTGGAGGGTAGGGGCAGCTCTGGAAACACCATATATTTT

v_gene: TRBV29-1
abundance: few
j_gene: TRBJ1-2
d_gene: -
CDR3aa: CSVDGQHGYTF
CDR3nt: TGCAGCGTTGACGGACAGCATGGCTACACCTTC

v_gene: TRBV30
abundance: once
j_gene: TRBJ2-2
d_gene: -
CDR3aa: CAYTYGPGELFF
CDR3nt: TGTGCCTATACGTATGGGCCCGGGGAGCTGTTTTTT

v_gene: TRBV28
abundance: -
j_gene: TRBJ2-7
d_gene: -
CDR3aa: CASSLFGAGTSYEQYF
CDR3nt: TGTGCCAGCAGTTTATTTGGGGCGGGGACGTCCTACGAGCAGTACTTC

v_gene: TRBV7-2
abundance: -
j_gene: TRBJ2-2
d_gene: -
CDR3aa: CASSLNTGELFF
CDR3nt: TGTGCCAGCAGCCTAAACACCGGGGAGCTGTTTTTT

v_gene: TRBV6-1
abundance: -
j_gene: TRBJ1-6
d_gene: -
CDR3aa: CASSGGGQSYNSPLHF
CDR3nt: TGTGCCAGCAGTGGTGGAGGGCAATCCTATAATTCACCCCTCCACTTT

v_gene: TRBV4-3
abundance: once
j_gene: TRBJ1-3
d_gene: TRBD1
CDR3aa: CASSQDSGTGVPGNTIYF
CDR3nt: TGCGCCAGCAGCCAAGATTCCGGGACAGGGGTCCCTGGAAACACCATATATTTT

v_gene: TRBV19
abundance: -
j_gene: TRBJ1-2
d_gene: -
CDR3aa: CASKGERYGYTF
CDR3nt: TGTGCCAGTAAGGGAGAACGCTATGGCTACACCTTC

v_gene: TRBV9
abundance: -
j_gene: TRBJ2-1
d_gene: TRBD2
CDR3aa: CASSSPAERTSGRQFF
CDR3nt: TGTGCCAGCAGTTCCCCGGCGGAACGGACTAGCGGAAGGCAGTTCTTC

v_gene: TRBV6-5
abundance: -
j_gene: TRBJ2-7
d_gene: TRBD1
CDR3aa: CASSPRGSSYEQYF
CDR3nt: TGTGCCAGCAGCCCCAGGGGGAGCTCCTACGAGCAGTACTTC

v_gene: TRBV5-1
abundance: -
j_gene: TRBJ2-7
d_gene: TRBD2
CDR3aa: CASSLVLPGLAGVHEQYF
CDR3nt: TGCGCCAGCAGCTTGGTCCTACCGGGACTAGCGGGGGTCCACGAGCAGTACTTC

v_gene: TRBV7-2
abundance: -
j_gene: TRBJ1-6
d_gene: -
CDR3aa: CASSPPGREDSPLHF
CDR3nt: TGTGCCAGCAGCCCGCCGGGGAGGGAGGATTCACCCCTCCACTTT

v_gene: TRBV6-1
abundance: few
j_gene: TRBJ1-1
d_gene: TRBD1
CDR3aa: CASSGGTGSYTEAFF
CDR3nt: TGTGCCAGCAGTGGAGGGACAGGGAGCTACACTGAAGCTTTCTTT

v_gene: TRBV5-6
abundance: -
j_gene: TRBJ2-3
d_gene: TRBD2
CDR3aa: CASSIRLAGAVDTQYF
CDR3nt: TGTGCCAGCAGCATCCGACTAGCGGGAGCGGTAGATACGCAGTATTTT

v_gene: TRBV7-2
abundance: -
j_gene: TRBJ1-1
d_gene: -
CDR3aa: CASSLAGAQGSYTEAFF
CDR3nt: TGTGCCAGCAGCTTAGCGGGGGCGCAGGGTAGTTACACTGAAGCTTTCTTT

v_gene: TRBV5-1
abundance: -
j_gene: TRBJ1-6
d_gene: TRBD1
CDR3aa: CASSRDRDIYNSPLHF
CDR3nt: TGCGCCAGCAGCCGGGACAGGGACATTTATAATTCACCCCTCCACTTT

v_gene: TRBV7-3
abundance: -
j_gene: TRBJ2-2
d_gene: -
CDR3aa: CASSRKQGNTGELFF
CDR3nt: TGTGCCAGCAGCCGCAAACAGGGGAACACCGGGGAGCTGTTTTTT

v_gene: TRBV14
abundance: -
j_gene: TRBJ2-7
d_gene: -
CDR3aa: CASSQQTSSNEQYF
CDR3nt: TGTGCCAGCAGCCAACAGACTAGTTCGAACGAGCAGTACTTC

v_gene: TRBV6-5
abundance: -
j_gene: TRBJ2-5
d_gene: TRBD2
CDR3aa: CASSYSSGGGETQYF
CDR3nt: TGTGCCAGCAGTTACTCCAGCGGGGGTGGGGAGACCCAGTACTTC

v_gene: TRBV28
abundance: few
j_gene: TRBJ1-4
d_gene: -
CDR3aa: CANSRGNNEKLFF
CDR3nt: TGTGCCAACTCCAGGGGAAATAATGAAAAACTGTTTTTT

v_gene: TRBV19
abundance: -
j_gene: TRBJ1-2
d_gene: TRBD1
CDR3aa: CAVWTGGHRTGYTF
CDR3nt: TGTGCCGTTTGGACAGGGGGGCACCGGACTGGCTACACCTTC